Here is one T cell receptor beta chain with its context. Its binding antigen is unknown. Base qualities are missing; no much larger clone stands one base away. The record originates from a study of blood T cell repertoires in COVID-19 (dated by TCRdb to 2020 to 2021). Looking at the study overall: Samples covering the acute and convalescent phases of COVID-19 were provided by collaborators in the United States, Italy and Spain. The prospective study material was composed of cDNA or gDNA derived from T cells, B-cell-depleted T cells, or PBMCs. Subjects who had been exposed to COVID-19, were actively infected with it, or had recovered from it provided the deeply sampled blood TCRbeta repertoires that made up the dataset. The repertoires were released in a freely available public database meant as a resource for research on the immune response to SARS-CoV-2. The samples were drawn from the first 160 participants of the ongoing ImmuneRACE study and from 1,200 or so subjects provided by 6 global collaborators. Sample metadata almost always included a de-identified subject ID, COVID-19 status, age in years and sex. Where HLA class I and class II types were available, the types were taken from metadata supplied by the sample provider, not from assay-based typing.

V is cut back by 1 base and J by 0 bases, with 7 bases in the junction unmatched. From cysteine to phenylalanine, the CDR3 is 19 amino acids long. Only the CDR3 region is kept as DNA, spanning 57 bases read in frame from base 1. CDR1 and CDR2 (LNHNV, YYDKDF) derive from the germline V gene (reference sequence). Collaborating institutions collected whole blood in K2EDTA tubes following their own protocols. For TCRbeta analysis, collaborators shipped samples in one of three forms: frozen whole blood, isolated PBMCs, or DNA extracted from either of those sample types. Paper-wide results and their limitations: The amount of clinical and demographic metadata varied by source and participant and was provided uncurated.

TCRbeta CDR3 regions were amplified from genomic DNA using the immunoSEQ Assay, a bias-controlled multiplex PCR. The authors' analysis ran thus. The number of nucleated cells in each sample was estimated from the amplification of reference gene primers within the assay. To quantify the absolute abundance of each unique TCRbeta CDR3 rearrangement, sequence reads were collapsed and filtered. For each sample, productive Simpson clonality was calculated as the square root of Simpson's diversity index across productive rearrangements. Imported from immuneACCESS, the table was reduced by TCRdb to in-frame sequences with V and J called. These copies leave out some clones; in studies compared against another copy, an unresolved V gene accounts for under half, and the cause of the remainder is not known. D and trimming were read from the DNA, whereas the V and J calls and clone size are those reported in that table. This sample has approximately 94,000 clones in its table, and around four fifths of those were observed once. Roughly 29% of the sample comes from the top ten.

This receptor was obtained from a man between 70 and 80 years old with active or convalescent COVID-19. Here the chain combines TRBV15 and TRBJ2-1, with 12 bases in between that match TRBD1. What was sequenced was peripheral blood. In nucleotides, the sequence is TGTGCCACCAGCAGAGTAGGGACAGGGGGCCTGAGCTCCTACAATGAGCAGTTCTTC. Its coded protein is CATSRVGTGGLSSYNEQFF.